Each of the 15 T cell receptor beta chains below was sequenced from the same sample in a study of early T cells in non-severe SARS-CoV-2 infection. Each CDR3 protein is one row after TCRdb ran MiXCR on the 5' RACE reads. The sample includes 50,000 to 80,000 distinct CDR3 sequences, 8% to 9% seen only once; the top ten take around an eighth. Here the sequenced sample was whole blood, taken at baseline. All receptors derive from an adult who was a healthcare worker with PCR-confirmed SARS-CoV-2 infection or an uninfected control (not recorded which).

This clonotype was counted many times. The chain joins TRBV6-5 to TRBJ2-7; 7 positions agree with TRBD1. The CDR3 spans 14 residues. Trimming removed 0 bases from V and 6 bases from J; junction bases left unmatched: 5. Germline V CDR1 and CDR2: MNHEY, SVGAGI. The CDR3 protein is CASSYSTTGAEQYF. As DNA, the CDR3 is TGTGCCAGCAGTTACTCCACCACAGGGGCCGAGCAGTACTTC.

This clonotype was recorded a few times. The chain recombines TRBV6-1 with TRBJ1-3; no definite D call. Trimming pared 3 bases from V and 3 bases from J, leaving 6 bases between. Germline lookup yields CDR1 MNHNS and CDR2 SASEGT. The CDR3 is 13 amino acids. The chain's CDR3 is CASSETYGNTIYF. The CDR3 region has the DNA TGTGCCAGCAGTGAGACTTATGGAAACACCATATATTTT.

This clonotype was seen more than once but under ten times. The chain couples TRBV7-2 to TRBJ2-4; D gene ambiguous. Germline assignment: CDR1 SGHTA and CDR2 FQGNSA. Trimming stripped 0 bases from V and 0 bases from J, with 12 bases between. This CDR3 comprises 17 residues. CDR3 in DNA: TGTGCCAGCAGCTTAGCGGGTACTTCACTAGCCAAAAACATTCAGTACTTC. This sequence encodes CASSLAGTSLAKNIQYF.

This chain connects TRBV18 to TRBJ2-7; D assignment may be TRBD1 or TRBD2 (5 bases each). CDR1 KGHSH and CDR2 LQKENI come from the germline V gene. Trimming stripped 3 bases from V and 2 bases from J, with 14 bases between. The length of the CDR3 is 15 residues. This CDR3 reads CASSPLGTGPYEQYF. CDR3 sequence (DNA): TGTGCCAGCTCACCCCTTGGGACGGGTCCCTACGAGCAGTACTTC.

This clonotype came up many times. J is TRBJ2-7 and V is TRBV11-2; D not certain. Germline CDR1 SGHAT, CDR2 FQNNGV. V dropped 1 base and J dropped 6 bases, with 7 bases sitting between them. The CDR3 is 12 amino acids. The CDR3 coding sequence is TGTGCCAGCAGCTTAGCTCTGCTCGAGCAGTACTTC. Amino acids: CASSLALLEQYF. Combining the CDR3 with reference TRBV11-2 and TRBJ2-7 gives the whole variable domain EAGVAQSPRYKIIEKRQSVAFWCNPISGHATLYWYQQILGQGPKLLIQFQNNGVVDDSQLPKDRFSAERLKGVDSTLKIQPAKLEDSAVYLCASSLALLEQYFGPGTRLTVT.

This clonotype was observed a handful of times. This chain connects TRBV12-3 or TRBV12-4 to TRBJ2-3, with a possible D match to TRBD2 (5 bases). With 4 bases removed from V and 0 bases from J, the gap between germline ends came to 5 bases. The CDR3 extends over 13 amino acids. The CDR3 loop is CASSWTSTDTQYF. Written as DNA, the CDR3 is TGTGCCAGCAGTTGGACTAGCACAGATACGCAGTATTTT.

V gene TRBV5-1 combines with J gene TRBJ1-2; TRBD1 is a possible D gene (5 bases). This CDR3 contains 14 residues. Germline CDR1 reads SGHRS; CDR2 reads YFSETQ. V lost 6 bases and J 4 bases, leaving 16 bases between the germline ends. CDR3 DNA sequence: TGCGCCAGCAACCAGGACACGGCAGGCTATGGCTACACCTTC. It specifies CASNQDTAGYGYTF.

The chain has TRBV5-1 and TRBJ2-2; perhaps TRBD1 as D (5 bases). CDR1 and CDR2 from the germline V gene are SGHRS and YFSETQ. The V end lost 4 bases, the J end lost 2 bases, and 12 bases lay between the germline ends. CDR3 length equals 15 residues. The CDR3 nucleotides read TGCGCCAGCAGCCCCGCAAGGGGAAACACCGGGGAGCTGTTTTTT. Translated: CASSPARGNTGELFF.

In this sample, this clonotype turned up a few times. CDR3 loop: CSARGPYEQYF. For the CDR3, the DNA is TGCAGTGCTAGAGGGCCCTACGAGCAGTACTTC. V and J are TRBV20-1 and TRBJ2-7; D gene unclear. The ends were cut back, 1 base at V and 2 bases at J, with 3 bases in the middle. The CDR3 covers 11 residues. The germline V gene encodes CDR1 DFQATT and CDR2 SNEGSKA (reference sequence).

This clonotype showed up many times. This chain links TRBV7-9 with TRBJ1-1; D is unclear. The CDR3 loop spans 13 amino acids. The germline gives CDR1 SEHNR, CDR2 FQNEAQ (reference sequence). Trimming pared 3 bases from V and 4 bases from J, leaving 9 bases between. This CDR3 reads CASSLKDGTEAFF. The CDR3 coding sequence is TGTGCCAGCAGCTTGAAGGACGGCACTGAAGCTTTCTTT.

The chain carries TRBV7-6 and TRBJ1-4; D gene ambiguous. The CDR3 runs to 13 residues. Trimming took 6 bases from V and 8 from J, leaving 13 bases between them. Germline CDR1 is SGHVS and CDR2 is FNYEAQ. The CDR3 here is CASSQLAGEKLFF. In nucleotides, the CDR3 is TGTGCCAGCAGTCAGTTGGCCGGGGAAAAACTGTTTTTT. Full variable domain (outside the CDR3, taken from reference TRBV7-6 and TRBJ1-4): GAGVSQSPRYKVTKRGQDVALRCDPISGHVSLYWYRQALGQGPEFLTYFNYEAQQDKSGLPNDRFSAERPEGSISTLTIQRTEQRDSAMYRCASSQLAGEKLFFGSGTQLSVL.

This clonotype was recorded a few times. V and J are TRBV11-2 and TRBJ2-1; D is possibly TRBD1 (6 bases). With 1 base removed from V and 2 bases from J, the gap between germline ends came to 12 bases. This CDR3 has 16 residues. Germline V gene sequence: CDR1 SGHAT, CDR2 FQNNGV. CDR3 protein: CASSLVMGAPYNEQFF. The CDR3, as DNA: TGTGCCAGCAGCTTAGTGATGGGGGCCCCCTACAATGAGCAGTTCTTC.

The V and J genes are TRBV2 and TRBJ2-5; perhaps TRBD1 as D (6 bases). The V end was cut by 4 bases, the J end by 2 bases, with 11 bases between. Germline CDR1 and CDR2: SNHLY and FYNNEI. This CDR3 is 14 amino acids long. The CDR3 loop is CASSGRTAQETQYF. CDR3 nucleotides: TGTGCCAGCAGTGGTCGGACAGCGCAAGAGACCCAGTACTTC.

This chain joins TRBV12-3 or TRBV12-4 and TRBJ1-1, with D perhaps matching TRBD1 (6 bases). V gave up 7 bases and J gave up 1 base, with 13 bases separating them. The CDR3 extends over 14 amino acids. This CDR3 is CASTATGPNTEAFF. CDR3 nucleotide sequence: TGTGCCAGCACCGCTACAGGGCCGAACACTGAAGCTTTCTTT.

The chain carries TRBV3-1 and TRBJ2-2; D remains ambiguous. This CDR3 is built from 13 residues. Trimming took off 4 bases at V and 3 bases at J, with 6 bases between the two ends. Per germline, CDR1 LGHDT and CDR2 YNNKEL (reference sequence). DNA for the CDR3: TGTGCCAGCAGCCGGCTCTACACCGGGGAGCTGTTTTTT. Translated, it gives CASSRLYTGELFF.